Listed below are T cell receptor beta chains from one sample, sequenced in a study of shared clonotypes between healthy human individuals. The method was immunoSEQ multiplex PCR; TCRdb's version includes in-frame clones alone and lacks a portion of them. Seen here are over a million clones, roughly 96% observed once, and the top ten hold roughly 1.2%. Source material: naive CD4+ T cells sorted from blood. The source is a young man in good health. CDR3s leave out the opening cysteine and the closing phenylalanine or tryptophan. Clone size appears in some rows only: once, few, many, or a class for an expanded clone.

J gene	clone size	V gene	CDR3 protein
TRBJ1-2	.	TRBV6-1	ASSEGQYDGYT
TRBJ2-2	.	TRBV4-3	ASSQEAQVTGELF
TRBJ1-4	.	TRBV28	ASSTVTNEKLF
TRBJ2-7	.	TRBV7-8	ASSLEVEAEQY
TRBJ2-7	.	TRBV18	ASSPQGVGEQY
TRBJ2-2	.	TRBV11-2	ASSFLFGSGELF
TRBJ2-1	.	TRBV5-6	ASSLVSSGYNEQF
TRBJ1-2	.	TRBV28	ASSFGGDGYT
TRBJ2-2	.	TRBV2	ASIGLAGTGELF
TRBJ2-7	once	TRBV7-2	ASSLAFSGNHYEQY
TRBJ2-1	.	TRBV7-2	ASSPTGGGDNEQF
TRBJ2-3	.	TRBV29-1	SVVAGGTDTQY
TRBJ2-7	.	TRBV5-6	ASSLDGLAGTPTTEQY
TRBJ2-3	.	TRBV28	ASSTWTSNIDTQY
TRBJ2-1	.	TRBV14	ASSQDPGTSGFVNEQF
TRBJ2-1	.	TRBV4-3	ASSQFTAPGEQF